One and the same sample provided the 17 T cell receptor beta chains below, sequenced in a study of T cells in Graves' hyperthyroidism and ophthalmopathy. Authors of the study amplified TCR beta CDR3 regions from RNA transcripts. Carried out on the TCR CDR3, a first-round RT-PCR used the HTBI primer set. MiXCR, applied by TCRdb to the multiplex PCR reads, yields one record per CDR3 protein. Of almost 500,000 distinct CDR3 sequences listed, about 22% are singletons. Sequencing was done on a sample of blood. The receptor set was obtained from a woman aged 70-85 years with Graves' ophthalmopathy.

Only a few counts were recorded for this clonotype. The chain links TRBV19 to TRBJ2-1; 8 bases are a match to TRBD1. The CDR3 is 15 residues long. Trimming cost V 3 bases and J 5 bases; bases outside gene matches: 6. Looked up from germline, CDR1 is LNHDA and CDR2 is SQIVND (reference sequence). The CDR3 coding sequence is TGTGCCAGTAGTATGAACAGGGGGATGGACAATGAGCAGTTCTTC. Its translation is CASSMNRGMDNEQFF.

This clonotype was seen a handful of times. V usage is TRBV6-2 or TRBV6-3 and J usage is TRBJ2-7, with TRBD1 matching 9 bases. Per germline, CDR1 MNHEY and CDR2 SVGEGT. V trimming: 5 bases; J trimming: 6 bases; junction bases outside the gene matches: 8. CDR3 size: 14 residues. The CDR3 nucleotides read TGTGCCAGCAGTCCCACCGGGACAGGGTCCGAGCAGTACTTC. Encoded protein: CASSPTGTGSEQYF.

The chain combines TRBV4-1 with TRBJ2-2, with D perhaps being TRBD1 or TRBD2 (6 bases each). V was clipped by 10 bases and J by 0 bases, with 18 bases between them. There are 16 residues in the CDR3. From germline, CDR1 is MGHRA and CDR2 YSYEKL. This CDR3 is CATTAVRGANTGELFF. Here the CDR3 DNA reads TGCGCCACCACGGCTGTAAGGGGGGCGAACACCGGGGAGCTGTTTTTT.

This clonotype has ten or more counts. The V call is TRBV20-1, the J call TRBJ2-3; the D gene is possibly TRBD1 (6 bases). Germline V gives CDR1 DFQATT, CDR2 SNEGSKA (reference sequence). Trimming cost V 3 bases and J 2 bases, with 15 bases left between them. The CDR3 consists of 15 residues. The CDR3 nucleotides read TGCAGTGCTAGTCGTGTTCAGGGGATCACAGATACGCAGTATTTT. Translated: CSASRVQGITDTQYF.

This clonotype was seen many times. The chain uses TRBV28 and TRBJ1-2; a weak D match, TRBD1 (6 bases). The ends were cut back, 1 base at V and 7 bases at J, with 16 bases in the middle. Germline V gene sequence: CDR1 MDHEN, CDR2 SYDVKM. The CDR3 loop spans 15 amino acids. The CDR3 spells CASSLSRTVSRGYTF. DNA of the CDR3: TGTGCCAGCAGTTTATCCCGGACAGTCTCGCGTGGCTACACCTTC.

V and J are TRBV29-1 and TRBJ2-7; tentative D call: TRBD2 (6 bases). The CDR3 loop spans 15 amino acids. Per germline, CDR1 SQVTM and CDR2 ANQGSEA. V was cut by 0 bases and J by 4 bases, with 16 bases left in between. This chain's CDR3 is CSVEDRTILGYEQYF. In DNA form, the CDR3 reads TGCAGCGTTGAAGATCGGACTATTCTCGGGTACGAGCAGTACTTC.

The chain links TRBV7-9 to TRBJ1-5, with 8 bases that match TRBD1. V gave up 6 bases and J gave up 4 bases; unmatched junction bases: 8. Germline CDR1 and CDR2: SEHNR and FQNEAQ (reference sequence). The CDR3 runs to 15 residues. The CDR3 bases are TGTGCCAGCAGTCTGGGACAGGCGGGAAATCAGCCCCAGCATTTT. Amino acids: CASSLGQAGNQPQHF.

The J gene is TRBJ2-5, the V gene TRBV6-1, with TRBD1 identical over 7 bases. Germline V gene lookup returns CDR1 MNHNS and CDR2 SASEGT. The trim removed 6 bases at V and 5 bases at J, leaving 6 bases unmatched. This CDR3 has 13 amino acids. CDR3 bases: TGTGCCAGCAGGCTAGGGGGCTATGAGACCCAGTACTTC. It is translated as CASRLGGYETQYF.

The CDR3 reads CASSYLGPSDTQYF. The CDR3 nucleotides are TGTGCCAGCAGTTACCTCGGACCTTCCGATACGCAGTATTTT. The rearrangement links TRBV6-6 to TRBJ2-3; D gene ambiguous. CDR1 is MNHNY, CDR2 SVGAGI, per germline (reference sequence). This CDR3 region has 14 residues. With 2 bases removed from V and 6 bases from J, the gap between germline ends came to 12 bases.

This chain links TRBV7-2 with TRBJ1-5, with D unclear. Germline CDR1 is SGHTA and CDR2 is FQGNSA. V was pared by 5 bases and J by 9 bases, with 11 bases between. The CDR3 loop spans 12 amino acids. CDR3 sequence: CASSRSSGPQHF. CDR3 coding DNA: TGTGCCAGCAGCCGAAGCAGCGGGCCCCAGCATTTT. Looking up the rest from reference TRBV7-2 and TRBJ1-5 gives the full variable domain: GAGVSQSPSNKVTEKGKDVELRCDPISGHTALYWYRQSLGQGLEFLIYFQGNSAPDKSGLPSDRFSAERTGGSVSTLTIQRTQQEDSAVYLCASSRSSGPQHFGDGTRLSIL.

In this sample, this clonotype turned up many times. The chain uses TRBV7-2 and TRBJ1-2; a weak D match, TRBD1 (6 bases). The CDR3 has 14 residues. In germline, CDR1 is SGHTA, CDR2 FQGNSA. V was shortened by 5 bases and J by 4 bases, with 14 bases between the two germline ends. CDR3 sequence reads: CASSPRGQSYGYTF. CDR3 nucleotides: TGTGCCAGCAGCCCACGTGGACAGTCCTATGGCTACACCTTC.

The chain employs TRBV3-1 and TRBJ1-1; tentative D call: TRBD1 (5 bases). CDR3 length: 11 amino acids. V was pared by 5 bases and J by 6 bases, with 7 bases between. Germline V gives CDR1 LGHDT, CDR2 YNNKEL (reference sequence). CDR3 coding DNA: TGTGCCAGCAGCGGAGGGGCTGAAGCTTTCTTT. This translates into CASSGGAEAFF. The full variable domain, with the rest looked up from reference TRBV3-1 and TRBJ1-1, is DTAVSQTPKYLVTQMGNDKSIKCEQNLGHDTMYWYKQDSKKFLKIMFSYNNKELIINETVPNRFSPKSPDKAHLNLHINSLELGDSAVYFCASSGGAEAFFGQGTRLTVV.

Comment on this clonotype: At one end, the junction sequence differs from germline, possibly due to a read error. J is TRBJ2-7 and V is TRBV27; 15 bases are a match to TRBD2. CDR1 is MNHEY, CDR2 SMNVEV, per germline (reference sequence). The CDR3 sequence is 18 residues long. CDR3 sequence reads: CTSSLRTSGRAAAYEQYF. The CDR3 DNA sequence: TGTACCAGCAGTCTCCGGACTAGCGGGAGGGCCGCGGCCTACGAGCAGTACTTC.

This clonotype was observed a handful of times. This sequence joins TRBV7-2 and TRBJ1-1, with D perhaps matching TRBD1 (5 bases). This CDR3 spans 13 amino acids. Germline assignment: CDR1 SGHTA and CDR2 FQGNSA. V was cut by 7 bases and J by 6 bases, with 15 bases left in between. The CDR3 bases are TGTGCCAGCACAAAATGGGGGATCGCTGAAGCTTTCTTT. Translated: CASTKWGIAEAFF.

V usage is TRBV13 and J usage is TRBJ2-7; D possibly corresponds to TRBD2 (5 bases). With 5 bases removed from V and 0 bases from J, the gap between germline ends came to 8 bases. The CDR3 loop spans 13 amino acids. Per the germline V gene, CDR1 is PRHDT and CDR2 is FYEKMQ (reference sequence). CDR3 loop: CASSPGISYEQYF. CDR3 DNA: TGTGCCAGCAGCCCCGGGATCTCCTACGAGCAGTACTTC.

At least ten counts were recorded for this clonotype. V usage is TRBV11-2 and J usage is TRBJ2-7; D gene unclear. This CDR3 has 13 amino acids. Germline V gives CDR1 SGHAT, CDR2 FQNNGV. Between the trimmed V and J ends, which lost 1 base and 6 bases, there was a span of 10 bases. CDR3 sequence reads: CASSLALGLEQYF. Written as DNA, the CDR3 is TGTGCCAGCAGCTTAGCCCTGGGCCTCGAGCAGTACTTC.

This clonotype was detected ten times or more. The chain is built from TRBV2 and TRBJ2-7; 10 bases match TRBD1. Trimming removed 6 bases from V and 5 bases from J; junction bases left unmatched: 10. The CDR3 has 15 residues. From germline, CDR1 is SNHLY and CDR2 FYNNEI. The CDR3 DNA is TGTGCCAGCAGCCGATCCCGGGACAGGGGCGACGAGCAGTACTTC. It yields the protein CASSRSRDRGDEQYF.